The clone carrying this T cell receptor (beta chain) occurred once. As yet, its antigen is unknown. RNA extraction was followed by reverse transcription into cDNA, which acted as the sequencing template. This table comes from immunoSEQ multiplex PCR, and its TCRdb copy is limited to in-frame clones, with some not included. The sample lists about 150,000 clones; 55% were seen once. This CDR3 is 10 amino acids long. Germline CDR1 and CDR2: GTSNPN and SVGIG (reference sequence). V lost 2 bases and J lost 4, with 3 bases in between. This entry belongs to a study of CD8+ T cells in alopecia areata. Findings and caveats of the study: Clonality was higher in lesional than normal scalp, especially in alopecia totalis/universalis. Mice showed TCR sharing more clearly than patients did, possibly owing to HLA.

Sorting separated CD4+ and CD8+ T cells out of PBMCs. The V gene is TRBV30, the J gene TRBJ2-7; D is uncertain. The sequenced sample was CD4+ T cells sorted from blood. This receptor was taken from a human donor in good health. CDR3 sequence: CAWSKYEQYF. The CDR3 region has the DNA TGTGCCTGGAGTAAGTACGAGCAGTACTTC.